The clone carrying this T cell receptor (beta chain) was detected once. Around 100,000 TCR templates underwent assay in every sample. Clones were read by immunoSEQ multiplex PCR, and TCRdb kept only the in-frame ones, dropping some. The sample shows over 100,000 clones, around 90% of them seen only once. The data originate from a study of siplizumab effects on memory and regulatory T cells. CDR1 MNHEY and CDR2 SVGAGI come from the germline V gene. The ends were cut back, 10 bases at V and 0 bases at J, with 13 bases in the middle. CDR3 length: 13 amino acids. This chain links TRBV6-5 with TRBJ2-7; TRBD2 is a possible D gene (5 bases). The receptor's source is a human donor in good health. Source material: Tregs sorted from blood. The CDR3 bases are TGTGCCACCACGGTTGGGAGCTCCTACGAGCAGTACTTC. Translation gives CATTVGSSYEQYF.